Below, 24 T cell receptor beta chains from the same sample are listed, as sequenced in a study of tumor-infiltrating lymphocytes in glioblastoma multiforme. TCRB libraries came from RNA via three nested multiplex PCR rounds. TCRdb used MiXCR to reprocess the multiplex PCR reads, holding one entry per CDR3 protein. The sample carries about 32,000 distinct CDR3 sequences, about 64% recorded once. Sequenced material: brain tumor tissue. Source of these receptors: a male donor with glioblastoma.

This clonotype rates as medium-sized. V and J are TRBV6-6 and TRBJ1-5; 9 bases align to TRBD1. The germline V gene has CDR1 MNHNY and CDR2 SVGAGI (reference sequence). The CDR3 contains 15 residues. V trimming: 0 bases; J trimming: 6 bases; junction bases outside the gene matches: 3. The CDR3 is CASSYSTGGPQPQHF. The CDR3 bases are TGTGCCAGCAGTTACTCGACAGGGGGGCCTCAGCCCCAGCATTTT.

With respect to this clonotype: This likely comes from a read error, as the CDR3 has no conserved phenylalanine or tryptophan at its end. CDR3 nucleotide sequence: TGTGCCAGCAGTGAAATCGGCGGAGGTCATGAGCAGTACTTA. It is translated as CASSEIGGGHEQYL. The chain carries TRBV6-1 and TRBJ2-7; possible D gene TRBD2, 5 bases. The germline V gene has CDR1 MNHNS and CDR2 SASEGT. CDR3 size: 14 residues. Between the trimmed V and J ends, which lost 2 bases and 7 bases, there was a span of 15 bases.

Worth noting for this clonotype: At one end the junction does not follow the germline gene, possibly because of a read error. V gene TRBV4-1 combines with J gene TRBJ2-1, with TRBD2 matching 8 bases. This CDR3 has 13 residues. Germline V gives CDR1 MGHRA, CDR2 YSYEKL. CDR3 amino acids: CAGSRETSVEQFF. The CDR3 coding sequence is TGCGCCGGCAGCCGGGAGACTAGCGTTGAGCAGTTCTTC.

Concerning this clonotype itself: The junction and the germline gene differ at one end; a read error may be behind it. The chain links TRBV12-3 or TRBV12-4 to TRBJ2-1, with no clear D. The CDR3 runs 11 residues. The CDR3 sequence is CASSFTDEKCF. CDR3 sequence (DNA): TGTGCCAGCAGTTTTACCGATGAGAAGTGCTTC.

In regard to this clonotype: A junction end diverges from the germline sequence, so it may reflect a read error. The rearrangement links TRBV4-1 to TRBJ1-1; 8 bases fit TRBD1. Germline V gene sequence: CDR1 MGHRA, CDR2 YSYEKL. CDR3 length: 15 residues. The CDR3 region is CASSQADRGGTEALF. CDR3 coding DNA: TGCGCCAGCAGCCAAGCAGACAGGGGAGGGACTGAAGCTTTATTT.

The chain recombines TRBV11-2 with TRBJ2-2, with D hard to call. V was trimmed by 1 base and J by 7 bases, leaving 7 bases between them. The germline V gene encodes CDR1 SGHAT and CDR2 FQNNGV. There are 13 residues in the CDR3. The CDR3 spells CASSLVRRGELFF. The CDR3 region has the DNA TGTGCCAGCAGCTTAGTTCGCCGCGGGGAGCTGTTTTTT.

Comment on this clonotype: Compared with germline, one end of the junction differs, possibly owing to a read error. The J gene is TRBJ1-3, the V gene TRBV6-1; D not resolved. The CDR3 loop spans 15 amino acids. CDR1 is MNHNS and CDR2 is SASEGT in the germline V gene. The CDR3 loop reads CASSEPANSGNTIYF. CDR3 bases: TGTGCCAGCAGTGAACCGGCTAACTCTGGGAACACCATATATTTT.

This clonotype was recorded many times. As DNA, the CDR3 is TGTGCCAGCAGCCAAGCCATAGGGAGTTATAGCACAGATACGCAGTATTTT. Its protein product is CASSQAIGSYSTDTQYF. The rearrangement uses TRBV14 and TRBJ2-3, with D possibly matching TRBD2 (5 bases). The V end was cut by 1 base, the J end by 0 bases, with 14 bases between. This CDR3 comprises 17 residues. CDR1 and CDR2 from the germline V gene are SGHDN and FVKESK.

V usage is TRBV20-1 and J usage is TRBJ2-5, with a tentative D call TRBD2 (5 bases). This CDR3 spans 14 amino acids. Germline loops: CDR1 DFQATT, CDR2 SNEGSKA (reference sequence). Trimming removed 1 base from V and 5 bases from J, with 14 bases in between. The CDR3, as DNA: TGCAGTGCTAGAGCGGGGAGCTTCTCTGAGACCCAGTACTTC. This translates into CSARAGSFSETQYF.

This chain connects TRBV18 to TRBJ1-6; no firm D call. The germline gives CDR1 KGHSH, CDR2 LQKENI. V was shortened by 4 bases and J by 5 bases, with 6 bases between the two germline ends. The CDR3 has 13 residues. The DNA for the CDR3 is TGTGCCAGCTCACGCGAAGATAATTCACCCCTCCACTTT. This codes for CASSREDNSPLHF.

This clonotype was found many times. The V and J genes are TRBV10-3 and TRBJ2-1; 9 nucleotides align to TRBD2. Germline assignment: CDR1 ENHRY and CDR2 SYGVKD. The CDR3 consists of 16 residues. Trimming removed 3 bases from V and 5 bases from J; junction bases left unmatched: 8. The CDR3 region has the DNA TGTGCCATCAGTGAAGGCGGGAGGGCCCCAGACAATGAGCAGTTCTTC. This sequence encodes CAISEGGRAPDNEQFF.

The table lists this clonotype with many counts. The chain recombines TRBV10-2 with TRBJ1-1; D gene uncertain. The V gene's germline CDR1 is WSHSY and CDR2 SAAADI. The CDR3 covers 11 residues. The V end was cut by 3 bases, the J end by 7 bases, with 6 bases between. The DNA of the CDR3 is TGCGCCAGCAGTGATTTAGGTGAAGCTTTCTTT. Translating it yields CASSDLGEAFF.

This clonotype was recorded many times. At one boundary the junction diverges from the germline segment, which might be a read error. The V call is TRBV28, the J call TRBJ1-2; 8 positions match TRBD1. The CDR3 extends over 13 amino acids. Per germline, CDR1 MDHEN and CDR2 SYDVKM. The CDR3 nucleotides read TGCGCCAGCAGCTCGGGACAGGCCTATGGCTACACCTTC. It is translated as CASSSGQAYGYTF.

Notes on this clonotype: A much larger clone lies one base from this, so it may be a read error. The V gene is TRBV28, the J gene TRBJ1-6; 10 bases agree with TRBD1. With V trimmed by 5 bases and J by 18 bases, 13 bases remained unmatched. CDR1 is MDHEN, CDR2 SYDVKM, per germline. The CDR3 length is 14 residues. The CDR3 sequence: CASSTKIGTGDHHF. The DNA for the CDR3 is TGTGCCAGCAGTACCAAAATCGGGACAGGGGATCACCACTTT.

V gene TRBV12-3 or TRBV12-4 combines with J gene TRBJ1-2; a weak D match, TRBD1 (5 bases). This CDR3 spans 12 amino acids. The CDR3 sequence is CVRSSTGSGYTF. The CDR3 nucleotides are TGTGTCAGAAGTTCCACAGGTTCCGGCTACACCTTC.

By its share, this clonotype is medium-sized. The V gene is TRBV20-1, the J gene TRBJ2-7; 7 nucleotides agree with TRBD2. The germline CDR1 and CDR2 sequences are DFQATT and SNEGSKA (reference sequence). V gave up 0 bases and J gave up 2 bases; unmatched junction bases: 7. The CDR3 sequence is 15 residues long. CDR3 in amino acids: CSARDLASGTYEQYF. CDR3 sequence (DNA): TGCAGTGCTAGAGATCTCGCTAGCGGAACCTACGAGCAGTACTTC.

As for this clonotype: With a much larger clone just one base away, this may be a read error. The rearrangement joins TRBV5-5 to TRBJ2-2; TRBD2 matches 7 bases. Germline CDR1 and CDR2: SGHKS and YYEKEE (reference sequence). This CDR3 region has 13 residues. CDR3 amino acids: CASSLENSGELVF. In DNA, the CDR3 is TGTGCCAGCAGCTTAGAGAACAGCGGGGAGCTGGTTTTT.

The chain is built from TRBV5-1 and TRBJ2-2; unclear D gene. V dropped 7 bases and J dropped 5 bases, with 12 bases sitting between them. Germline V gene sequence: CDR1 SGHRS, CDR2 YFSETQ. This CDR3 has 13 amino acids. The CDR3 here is CASGNENTGELFF. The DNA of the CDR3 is TGCGCCAGCGGCAATGAGAATACCGGGGAGCTGTTTTTT. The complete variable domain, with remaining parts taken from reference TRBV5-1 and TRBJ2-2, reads KAGVTQTPRYLIKTRGQQVTLSCSPISGHRSVSWYQQTPGQGLQFLFEYFSETQRNKGNFPGRFSGRQFSNSRSEMNVSTLELGDSALYLCASGNENTGELFFGEGSRLTVL.

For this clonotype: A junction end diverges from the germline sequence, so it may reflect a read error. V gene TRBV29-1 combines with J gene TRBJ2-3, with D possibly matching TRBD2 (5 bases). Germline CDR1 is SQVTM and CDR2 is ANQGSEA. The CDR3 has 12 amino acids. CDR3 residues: CSVGRWRDTQYF. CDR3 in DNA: TGCAGTGTTGGGAGATGGAGAGATACGCAGTATTTT.

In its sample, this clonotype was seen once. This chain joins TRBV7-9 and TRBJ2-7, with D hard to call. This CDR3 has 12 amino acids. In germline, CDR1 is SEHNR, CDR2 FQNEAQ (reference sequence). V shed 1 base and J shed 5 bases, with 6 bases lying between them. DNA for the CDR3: TGTGCCAGCAGCTTAGATATCGACGAGCAGTACTTC. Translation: CASSLDIDEQYF.

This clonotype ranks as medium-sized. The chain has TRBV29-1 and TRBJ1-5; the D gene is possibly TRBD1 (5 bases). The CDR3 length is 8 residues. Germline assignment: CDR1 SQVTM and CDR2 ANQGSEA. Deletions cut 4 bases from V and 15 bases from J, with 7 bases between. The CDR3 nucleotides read TGCAGCGTTGTCCAGGGGCATTTT. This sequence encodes CSVVQGHF.

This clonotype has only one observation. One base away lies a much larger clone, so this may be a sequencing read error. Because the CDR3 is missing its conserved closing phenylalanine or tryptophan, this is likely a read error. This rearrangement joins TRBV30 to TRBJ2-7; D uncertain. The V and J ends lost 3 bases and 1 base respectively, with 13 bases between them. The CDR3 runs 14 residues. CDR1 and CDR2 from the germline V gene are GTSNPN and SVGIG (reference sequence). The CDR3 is CAWRNSGTSYEQYI. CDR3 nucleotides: TGTGCCTGGAGGAATTCAGGTACTTCCTACGAGCAGTACATC.

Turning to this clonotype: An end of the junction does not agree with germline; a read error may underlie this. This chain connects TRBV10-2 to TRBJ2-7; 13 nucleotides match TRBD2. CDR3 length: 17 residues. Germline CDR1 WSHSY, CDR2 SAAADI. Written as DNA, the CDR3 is TGCGCCAGCAGCAAACTAGCGGGAGGGCCAGCCTCCTACAAGCAGTACTTC. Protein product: CASSKLAGGPASYKQYF.

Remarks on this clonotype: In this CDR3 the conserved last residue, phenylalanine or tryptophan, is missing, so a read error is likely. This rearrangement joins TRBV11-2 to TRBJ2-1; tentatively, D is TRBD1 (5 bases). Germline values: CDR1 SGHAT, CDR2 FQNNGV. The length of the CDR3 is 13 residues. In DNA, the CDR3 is TGTGTCAGCAGCTTAAGCAGGGTCTATGGGCAGTTCTCC. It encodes CVSSLSRVYGQFS.